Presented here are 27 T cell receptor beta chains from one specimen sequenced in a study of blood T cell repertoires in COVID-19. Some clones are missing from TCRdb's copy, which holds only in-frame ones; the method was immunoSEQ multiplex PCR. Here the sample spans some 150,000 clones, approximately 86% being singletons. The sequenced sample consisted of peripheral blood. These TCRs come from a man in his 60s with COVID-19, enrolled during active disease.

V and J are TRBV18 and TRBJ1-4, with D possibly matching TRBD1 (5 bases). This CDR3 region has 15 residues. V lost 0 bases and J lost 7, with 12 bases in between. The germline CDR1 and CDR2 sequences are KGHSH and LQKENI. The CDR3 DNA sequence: TGTGCCAGCTCACCACCGGAAGGGGCTGGTGAAAAACTGTTTTTT. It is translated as CASSPPEGAGEKLFF.

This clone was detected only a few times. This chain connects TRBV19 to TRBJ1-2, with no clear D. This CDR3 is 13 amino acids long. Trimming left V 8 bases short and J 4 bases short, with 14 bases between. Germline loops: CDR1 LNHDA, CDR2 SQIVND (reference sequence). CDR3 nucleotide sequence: TGTGCCAGTGGAGTAGCCGATTTCTATGGCTACACCTTC. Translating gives CASGVADFYGYTF.

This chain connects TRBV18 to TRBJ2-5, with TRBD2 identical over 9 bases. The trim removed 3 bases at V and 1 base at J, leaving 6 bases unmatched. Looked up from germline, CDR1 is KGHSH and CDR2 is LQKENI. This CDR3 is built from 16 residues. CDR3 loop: CASSPTASGAQETQYF. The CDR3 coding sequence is TGTGCCAGCTCACCTACGGCTAGCGGGGCCCAAGAGACCCAGTACTTC.

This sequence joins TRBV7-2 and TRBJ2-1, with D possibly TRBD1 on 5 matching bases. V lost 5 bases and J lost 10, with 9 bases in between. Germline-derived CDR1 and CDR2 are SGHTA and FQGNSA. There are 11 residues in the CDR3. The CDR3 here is CASSGRTEQFF. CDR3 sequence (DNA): TGTGCCAGCAGCGGCCGGACAGAGCAGTTCTTC.

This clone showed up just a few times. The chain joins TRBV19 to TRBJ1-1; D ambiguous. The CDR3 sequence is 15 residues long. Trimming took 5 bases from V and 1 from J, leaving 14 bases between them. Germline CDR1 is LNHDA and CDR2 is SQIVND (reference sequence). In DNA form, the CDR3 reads TGTGCCAGTAGTGCCAGACACAGTCCGAACACTGAAGCTTTCTTT. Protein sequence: CASSARHSPNTEAFF.

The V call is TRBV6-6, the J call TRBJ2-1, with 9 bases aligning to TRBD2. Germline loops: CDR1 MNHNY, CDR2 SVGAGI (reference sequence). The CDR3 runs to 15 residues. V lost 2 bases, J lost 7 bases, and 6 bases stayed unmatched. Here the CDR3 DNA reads TGTGCCAGCAGTTACAGGGCGGGGGGGCCTAATGAGCAGTTCTTC. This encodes CASSYRAGGPNEQFF.

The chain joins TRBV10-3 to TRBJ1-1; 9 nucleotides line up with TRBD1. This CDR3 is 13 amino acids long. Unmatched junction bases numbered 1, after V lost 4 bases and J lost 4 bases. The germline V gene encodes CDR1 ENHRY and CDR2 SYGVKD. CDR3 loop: CAISGDRVTEAFF. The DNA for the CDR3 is TGTGCCATCAGTGGGGACAGGGTCACTGAAGCTTTCTTT.

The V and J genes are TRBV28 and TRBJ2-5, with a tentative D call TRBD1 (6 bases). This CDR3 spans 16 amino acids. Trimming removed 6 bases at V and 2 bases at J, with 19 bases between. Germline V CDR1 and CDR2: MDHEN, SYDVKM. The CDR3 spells CASSPPGTSSQETQYF. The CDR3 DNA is TGTGCCAGCAGCCCCCCCGGGACAAGTTCTCAAGAGACCCAGTACTTC.

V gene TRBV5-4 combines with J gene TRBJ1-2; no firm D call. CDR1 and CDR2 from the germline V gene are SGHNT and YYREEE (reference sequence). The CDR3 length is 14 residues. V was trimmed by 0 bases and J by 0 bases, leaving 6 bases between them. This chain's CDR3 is CASSLVFANYGYTF. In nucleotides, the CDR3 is TGTGCCAGCAGCTTGGTATTCGCTAACTATGGCTACACCTTC.

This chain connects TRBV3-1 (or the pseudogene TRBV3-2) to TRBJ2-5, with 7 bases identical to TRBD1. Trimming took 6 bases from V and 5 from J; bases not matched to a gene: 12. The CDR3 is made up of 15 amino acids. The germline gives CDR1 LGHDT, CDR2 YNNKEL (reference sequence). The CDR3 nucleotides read TGTGCCAGCAGACCCTGGACAGGCCAAGGGGAGACCCAGTACTTC. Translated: CASRPWTGQGETQYF.

CDR3 coding DNA: TGTGCCAGCTCACCACCGATGAGGGGGCCTAACTATGGCTACACCTTC. Translated: CASSPPMRGPNYGYTF. The chain couples TRBV18 to TRBJ1-2; 7 nucleotides match TRBD1. The length of the CDR3 is 16 residues. From germline, CDR1 is KGHSH and CDR2 LQKENI. Germline trimming cut 0 bases from V and 0 bases from J; bases unmatched to any gene: 4.

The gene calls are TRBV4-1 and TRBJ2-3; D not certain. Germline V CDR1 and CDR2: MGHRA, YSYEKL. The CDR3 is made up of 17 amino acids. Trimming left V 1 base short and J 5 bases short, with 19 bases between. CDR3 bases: TGCGCCAGCAGCCAAGGTCCGACTTATTTAGCTAGAGATACGCAGTATTTT. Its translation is CASSQGPTYLARDTQYF.

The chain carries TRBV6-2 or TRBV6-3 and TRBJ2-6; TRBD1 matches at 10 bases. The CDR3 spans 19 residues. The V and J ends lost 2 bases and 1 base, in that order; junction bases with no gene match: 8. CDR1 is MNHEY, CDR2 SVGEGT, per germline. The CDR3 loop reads CASSYLAGTGVSGANVLTF. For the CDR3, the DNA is TGTGCCAGCAGTTACCTGGCCGGGACAGGGGTATCTGGGGCCAACGTCCTGACTTTC.

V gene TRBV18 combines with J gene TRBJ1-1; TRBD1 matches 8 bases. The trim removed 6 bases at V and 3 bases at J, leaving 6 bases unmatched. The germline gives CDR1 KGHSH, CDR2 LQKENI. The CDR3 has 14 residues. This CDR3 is CASSELQGDTEAFF. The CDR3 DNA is TGTGCCAGCTCGGAACTACAGGGGGACACTGAAGCTTTCTTT.

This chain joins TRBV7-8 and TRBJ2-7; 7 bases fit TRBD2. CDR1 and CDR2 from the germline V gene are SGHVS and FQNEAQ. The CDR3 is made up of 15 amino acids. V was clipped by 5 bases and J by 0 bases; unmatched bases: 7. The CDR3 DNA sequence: TGTGCCAGCAGCGCCAGGACTAGTGGCTCCTACGAGCAGTACTTC. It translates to CASSARTSGSYEQYF.

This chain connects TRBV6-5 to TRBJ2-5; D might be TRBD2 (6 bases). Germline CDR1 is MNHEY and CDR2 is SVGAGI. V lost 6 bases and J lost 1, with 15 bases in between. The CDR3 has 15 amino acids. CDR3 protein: CASSPGRQTQETQYF. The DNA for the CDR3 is TGTGCCAGCAGCCCGGGGAGGCAGACCCAAGAGACCCAGTACTTC.

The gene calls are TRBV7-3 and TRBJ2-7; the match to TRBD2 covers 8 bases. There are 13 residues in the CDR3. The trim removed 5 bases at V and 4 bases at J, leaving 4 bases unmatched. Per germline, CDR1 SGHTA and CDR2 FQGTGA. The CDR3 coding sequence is TGTGCCAGCAGCGCACGGGGGGGATACGAGCAGTACTTC. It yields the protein CASSARGGYEQYF. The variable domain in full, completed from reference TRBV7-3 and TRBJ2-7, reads GAGVSQTPSNKVTEKGKYVELRCDPISGHTALYWYRQSLGQGPEFLIYFQGTGAADDSGLPNDRFFAVRPEGSVSTLKIQRTERGDSAVYLCASSARGGYEQYFGPGTRLTVT.

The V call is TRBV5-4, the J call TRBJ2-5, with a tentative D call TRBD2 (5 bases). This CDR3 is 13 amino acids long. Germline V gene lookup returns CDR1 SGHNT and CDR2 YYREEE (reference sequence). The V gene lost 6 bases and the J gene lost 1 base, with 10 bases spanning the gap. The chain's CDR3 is CASNKDFQETQYF. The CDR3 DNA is TGTGCCAGCAACAAGGACTTCCAAGAGACCCAGTACTTC.

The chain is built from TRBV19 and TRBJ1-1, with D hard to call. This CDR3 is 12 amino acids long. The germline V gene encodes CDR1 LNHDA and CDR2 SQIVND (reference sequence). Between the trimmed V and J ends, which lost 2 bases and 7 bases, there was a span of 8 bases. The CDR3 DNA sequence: TGTGCCAGTAGTATATACGAGGGTGAAGCTTTCTTT. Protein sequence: CASSIYEGEAFF.

For the CDR3, the DNA is TGTGCCAGCAGTTACTCGCCTAGCGGGGGGGTAAAGACCCAGTACTTC. Its protein product is CASSYSPSGGVKTQYF. This rearrangement joins TRBV6-2 or TRBV6-3 to TRBJ2-5; 12 nucleotides match TRBD2. Trimming took 0 bases from V and 6 from J; bases not matched to a gene: 5. The CDR3 runs to 16 residues. The germline CDR1 and CDR2 sequences are MNHEY and SVGEGT.

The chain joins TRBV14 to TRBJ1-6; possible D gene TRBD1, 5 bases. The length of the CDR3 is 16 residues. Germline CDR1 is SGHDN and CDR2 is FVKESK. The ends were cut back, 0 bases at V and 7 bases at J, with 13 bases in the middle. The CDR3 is CASSQDRVGPNSPLHF. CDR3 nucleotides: TGTGCCAGCAGCCAAGATCGAGTGGGGCCCAATTCACCCCTCCACTTT.

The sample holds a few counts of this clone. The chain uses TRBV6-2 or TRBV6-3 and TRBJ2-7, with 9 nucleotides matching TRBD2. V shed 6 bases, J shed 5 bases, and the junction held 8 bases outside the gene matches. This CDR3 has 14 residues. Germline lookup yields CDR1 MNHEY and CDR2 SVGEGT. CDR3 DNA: TGTGCCAGCAGCACCCCGCGGGGGGGCAACGAGCAGTACTTC. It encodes CASSTPRGGNEQYF.

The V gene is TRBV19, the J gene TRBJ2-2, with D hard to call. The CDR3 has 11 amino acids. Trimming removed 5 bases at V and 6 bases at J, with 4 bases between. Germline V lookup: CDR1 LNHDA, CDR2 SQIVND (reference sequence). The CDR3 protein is CASSDSGELFF. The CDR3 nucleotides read TGTGCCAGTAGTGACTCCGGGGAGCTGTTTTTT.

The DNA for the CDR3 is TGCGCCAGCAAGACTAGTCCCCGCGAGACCCAGTACTTC. Protein: CASKTSPRETQYF. V is TRBV5-1 and J is TRBJ2-5, with D possibly TRBD2 on 6 matching bases. The V end was cut by 6 bases, the J end by 5 bases, with 14 bases between. This CDR3 has 13 amino acids. Per germline, CDR1 SGHRS and CDR2 YFSETQ.

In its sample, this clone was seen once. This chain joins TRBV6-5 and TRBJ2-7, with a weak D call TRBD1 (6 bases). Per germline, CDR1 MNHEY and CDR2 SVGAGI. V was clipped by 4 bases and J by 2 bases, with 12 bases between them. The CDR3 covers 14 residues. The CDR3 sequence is CASSSWTETYEQYF. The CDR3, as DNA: TGTGCCAGCAGTTCTTGGACAGAAACCTACGAGCAGTACTTC.

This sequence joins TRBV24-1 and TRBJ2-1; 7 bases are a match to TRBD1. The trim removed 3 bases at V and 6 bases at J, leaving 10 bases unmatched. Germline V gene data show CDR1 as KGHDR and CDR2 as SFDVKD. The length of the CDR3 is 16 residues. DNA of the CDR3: TGTGCCACCAGTGATACCGCGGACAGGTTTGGCAATGAGCAGTTCTTC. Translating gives CATSDTADRFGNEQFF.

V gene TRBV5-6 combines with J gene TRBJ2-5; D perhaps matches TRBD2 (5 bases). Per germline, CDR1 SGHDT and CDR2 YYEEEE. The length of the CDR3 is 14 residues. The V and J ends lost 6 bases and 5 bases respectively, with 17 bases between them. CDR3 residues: CASTEGLWWETQYF. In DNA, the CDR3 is TGTGCCAGCACCGAAGGACTTTGGTGGGAGACCCAGTACTTC.